The 8 T cell receptor beta chains listed next were all sequenced from one sample in a study of cytomegalovirus exposure and HLA in healthy donors. The PCR made use of 60 Vbeta and 13 Jbeta primers. The repertoire was sequenced with immunoSEQ multiplex PCR; TCRdb's copy has only in-frame clones and lacks some. The sample holds about 210,000 clones; around 78% are singletons and the top ten take roughly an eighth. What was sequenced was PBMCs. The receptors originated from a woman aged 30 to 39 in good health and CMV-seropositive.

The V call is TRBV4-2, the J call TRBJ1-1; 9 bases fit TRBD1. Germline V gives CDR1 LGHNA, CDR2 YNFKEQ. The CDR3 runs 13 residues. Germline trimming cut 4 bases from V and 8 bases from J; bases unmatched to any gene: 5. Here the CDR3 reads CASSLIQGAEAFF. The CDR3 DNA reads TGTGCCAGCAGCCTTATACAGGGGGCGGAAGCTTTCTTT.

This chain links TRBV28 with TRBJ2-1; D may be TRBD2 (7 bases). V was cut by 5 bases and J by 6 bases, with 29 bases left in between. Germline V gives CDR1 MDHEN, CDR2 SYDVKM. The CDR3 contains 19 residues. The CDR3: CASSPGAWGGKAPGNEQFF. The CDR3 nucleotides read TGTGCCAGCAGTCCAGGGGCATGGGGGGGGAAAGCTCCTGGCAATGAGCAGTTCTTC. Full variable domain (missing parts from reference TRBV28 and TRBJ2-1): DVKVTQSSRYLVKRTGEKVFLECVQDMDHENMFWYRQDPGLGLRLIYFSYDVKMKEKGDIPEGYSVSREKKERFSLILESASTNQTSMYLCASSPGAWGGKAPGNEQFFGPGTRLTVL.

The rearrangement joins TRBV6-5 to TRBJ2-5; a possible D gene is TRBD2 (6 bases). Per germline, CDR1 MNHEY and CDR2 SVGAGI. This CDR3 is 16 amino acids long. The V end was cut by 2 bases, the J end by 2 bases, with 15 bases between. CDR3 nucleotides: TGTGCCAGCAGTTACCAGACTGCGGGACCTCAAGAGACCCAGTACTTC. Translated, it gives CASSYQTAGPQETQYF.

This chain uses TRBV2 with TRBJ2-7; 7 bases are a match to TRBD1. Per germline, CDR1 SNHLY and CDR2 FYNNEI. The V segment lost 11 bases and the J segment 5 bases; nucleotides outside the gene matches: 9. CDR3 length equals 12 residues. CDR3 loop: CASTGKLNEQYF. The CDR3 DNA reads TGTGCCTCGACAGGGAAGTTAAACGAGCAGTACTTC. Supplemented by reference TRBV2 and TRBJ2-7, the full variable domain reads EPEVTQTPSHQVTQMGQEVILRCVPISNHLYFYWYRQILGQKVEFLVSFYNNEISEKSEIFDDQFSVERPDGSNFTLKIRSTKLEDSAMYFCASTGKLNEQYFGPGTRLTVT.

The chain combines TRBV5-1 with TRBJ2-5; 7 nucleotides align to TRBD1. This CDR3 has 13 amino acids. Trimming at V came to 3 bases and at J to 5 bases, leaving 4 bases not matched to a gene. Germline CDR1 reads SGHRS; CDR2 reads YFSETQ. Here the CDR3 reads CASSSTGMETQYF. CDR3 nucleotides: TGCGCCAGCAGCTCGACAGGGATGGAGACCCAGTACTTC.

The chain uses TRBV6-4 and TRBJ2-7; 13 nucleotides align to TRBD2. Germline CDR1 MRHNA, CDR2 SNTAGT. Trimming cost V 1 base and J 4 bases; bases outside gene matches: 7. This CDR3 comprises 17 residues. The CDR3 loop is CASSDCPGTSGKYEQYF. CDR3 DNA: TGTGCCAGCAGTGACTGCCCCGGGACTAGCGGGAAGTACGAGCAGTACTTC.

CDR3 nucleotides: TGCGCCAGCAGCCCAGATCCAGAAGACACTGAAGCTTTCTTT. This gives the protein CASSPDPEDTEAFF. The J gene is TRBJ1-1, the V gene TRBV10-2; D is uncertain. Germline lookup yields CDR1 WSHSY and CDR2 SAAADI. This CDR3 spans 14 amino acids. Trimming shortened V by 6 bases and J by 3 bases, and 14 bases separated the two germline ends.

This chain connects TRBV7-2 to TRBJ2-7, with 7 bases lining up with TRBD2. The germline V gene encodes CDR1 SGHTA and CDR2 FQGNSA. The CDR3 runs 14 residues. The V segment lost 0 bases and the J segment 3 bases; nucleotides outside the gene matches: 2. CDR3 region: CASSLAGGVYEQYF. The CDR3 nucleotides read TGTGCCAGCAGCTTAGCGGGAGGGGTCTACGAGCAGTACTTC.